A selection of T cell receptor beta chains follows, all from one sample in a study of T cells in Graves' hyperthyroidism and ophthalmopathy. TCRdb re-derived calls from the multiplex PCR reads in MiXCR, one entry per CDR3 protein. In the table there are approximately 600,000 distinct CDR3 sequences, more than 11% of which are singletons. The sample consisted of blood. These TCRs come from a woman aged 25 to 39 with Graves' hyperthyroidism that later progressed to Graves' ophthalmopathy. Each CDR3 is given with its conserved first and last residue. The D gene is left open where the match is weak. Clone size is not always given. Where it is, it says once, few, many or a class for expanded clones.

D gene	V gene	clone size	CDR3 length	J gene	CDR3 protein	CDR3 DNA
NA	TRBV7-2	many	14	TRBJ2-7	CASPLWGKAYEQYF	TGTGCCAGCCCCCTTTGGGGCAAAGCCTACGAGCAGTACTTC
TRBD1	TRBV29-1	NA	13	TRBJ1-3	CSADRGAGNTIYF	TGCAGCGCCGACAGGGGAGCTGGAAACACCATATATTTT
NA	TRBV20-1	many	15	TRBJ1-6	CSARDWGEGNSPLHF	TGCAGTGCTAGAGACTGGGGAGAGGGCAATTCACCCCTCCACTTT
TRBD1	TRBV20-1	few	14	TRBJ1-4	CSAREGGLGEKLFF	TGCAGTGCTAGAGAAGGGGGCTTAGGGGAAAAACTGTTTTTT
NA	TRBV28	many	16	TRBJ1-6	CASSSDLGQFHSPLHF	TGTGCCAGCAGCTCTGACCTAGGACAGTTCCATTCACCCCTCCACTTT
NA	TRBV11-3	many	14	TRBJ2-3	CASSPPDRTHTQYF	TGTGCCAGCAGCCCACCCGATCGGACGCATACGCAGTATTTT
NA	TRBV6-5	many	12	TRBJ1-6	CASSYRGSPLHF	TGTGCCAGCAGTTACCGTGGTTCGCCCCTCCACTTT
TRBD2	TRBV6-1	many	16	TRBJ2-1	CASSSQAGEREGEQFF	TGTGCCAGCAGTTCGCAGGCGGGAGAAAGGGAAGGTGAGCAGTTCTTC
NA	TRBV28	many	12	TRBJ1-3	CASNRQGNTIYF	TGTGCCAGCAACCGACAGGGAAACACCATATATTTT
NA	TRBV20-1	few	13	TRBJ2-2	CSAPSSGTGELFF	TGCAGTGCACCTTCCTCGGGCACCGGGGAGCTGTTTTTT
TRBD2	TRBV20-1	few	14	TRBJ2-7	CSANKGLAVHEQYF	TGCAGTGCTAATAAAGGACTAGCGGTACACGAGCAGTACTTC
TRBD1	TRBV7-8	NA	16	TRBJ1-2	CASSVSGQGGVYGYTF	TGTGCCAGCAGCGTTTCGGGACAGGGTGGTGTCTATGGCTACACCTTC
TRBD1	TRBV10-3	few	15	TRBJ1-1	CAIRTGGSMNTEAFF	TGTGCCATCAGGACAGGGGGCTCTATGAACACTGAAGCTTTCTTT
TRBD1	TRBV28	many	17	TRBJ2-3	CASPGGVRGTFTDTQYF	TGTGCCAGCCCAGGGGGAGTCCGGGGTACTTTCACAGATACGCAGTATTTT
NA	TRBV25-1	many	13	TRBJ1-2	CASSSTGAEGYTF	TGTGCCAGTTCAAGCACGGGGGCAGAAGGCTACACCTTC
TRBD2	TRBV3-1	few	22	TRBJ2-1	CASSHHKSCGREGQLVSNEQFF	TGTGCCAGCAGCCACCATAAGAGCTGTGGGCGGGAGGGCCAACTCGTATCCAATGAGCAGTTCTTC
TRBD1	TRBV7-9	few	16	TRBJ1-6	CASGGDRGDNNSPLHF	TGTGCCAGCGGGGGGGACAGGGGTGACAATAATTCACCCCTCCACTTT
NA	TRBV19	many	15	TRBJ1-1	CASSWEIALNTEAFF	TGTGCCAGTAGTTGGGAGATCGCTTTGAACACTGAAGCTTTCTTT
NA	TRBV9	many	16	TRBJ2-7	CASSKGGETPLYEQYF	TGTGCCAGCTCCAAAGGCGGGGAAACCCCTCTCTACGAGCAGTACTTC
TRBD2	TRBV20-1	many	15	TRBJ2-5	CSARGVAGDQETQYF	TGCAGTGCTAGAGGAGTAGCGGGAGACCAAGAGACCCAGTACTTC
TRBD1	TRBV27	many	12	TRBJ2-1	CASTGQGDEQFF	TGTGCCAGCACTGGACAGGGCGATGAGCAGTTCTTC
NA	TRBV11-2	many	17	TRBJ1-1	CASSSSFAGAGGTEAFF	TGTGCCAGCAGCTCCTCCTTCGCGGGGGCTGGTGGCACTGAAGCTTTCTTT